These 29 T cell receptor beta chains were all obtained from the same sample, sequenced in a study of beta chain features in type 1 diabetes. The whole isolated RNA underwent reverse transcription, so sequencing captured expressed TCRB transcripts. Profiled with immunoSEQ multiplex PCR; TCRdb holds only in-frame clones, not every one. The table lists over 15,000 clones, roughly 40% of them singletons, with roughly 0.56% in the top ten. Sequencing used stem cell memory CD4+ T cells from blood. These receptors were collected from a woman aged 40 to 50 in good health.

The sample holds a few counts of this clone. The chain uses TRBV5-1 and TRBJ2-7; TRBD1 agrees at 7 bases. The CDR3 is 13 residues long. Trimming removed 8 bases from V and 2 bases from J; junction bases left unmatched: 7. Germline V lookup: CDR1 SGHRS, CDR2 YFSETQ. CDR3 in amino acids: CASQRDRAYEQYF. In DNA form, the CDR3 reads TGCGCCAGTCAGCGAGACAGGGCCTACGAGCAGTACTTC.

The chain carries TRBV6-6 and TRBJ2-3, with a tentative D call TRBD1 (5 bases). Trimming took 0 bases from V and 2 from J, leaving 9 bases between them. CDR3 length: 15 amino acids. Germline CDR1 reads MNHNY; CDR2 reads SVGAGI (reference sequence). DNA of the CDR3: TGTGCCAGCAGTTACTCGAGCAGGGACACAGATACGCAGTATTTT. Amino acid sequence: CASSYSSRDTDTQYF.

V is TRBV5-1 and J is TRBJ1-1; 10 bases line up with TRBD1. Germline assignment: CDR1 SGHRS and CDR2 YFSETQ. The CDR3 is 16 amino acids. Trimming at V came to 5 bases and at J to 0 bases, leaving 7 bases not matched to a gene. This CDR3 reads CASSPGTGVVNTEAFF. CDR3 nucleotide sequence: TGCGCCAGCAGTCCCGGGACAGGGGTGGTGAACACTGAAGCTTTCTTT.

The V and J genes are TRBV7-2 and TRBJ2-2, with 13 positions matching TRBD2. Germline V gives CDR1 SGHTA, CDR2 FQGNSA. After removal of 6 bases from V and 6 bases from J, the junction contained 4 bases not matched to a gene. The CDR3 length is 15 residues. The CDR3 DNA follows: TGTGCCAGCAGACGACTAGCGGGGGGCCCCGGGGAGCTGTTTTTT. The encoded protein is CASRRLAGGPGELFF.

In its sample, this clone was seen a few times. J is TRBJ2-7 and V is TRBV11-2, with TRBD2 matching 8 bases. Per germline, CDR1 SGHAT and CDR2 FQNNGV. Trimming took 5 bases from V and 5 from J; bases not matched to a gene: 11. CDR3 length: 15 residues. CDR3 region: CASSAGGAGHHEQYF. The CDR3 nucleotides are TGTGCCAGCAGCGCCGGGGGGGCAGGGCACCACGAGCAGTACTTC.

The gene calls are TRBV29-1 and TRBJ1-3, with 7 bases fitting TRBD1. CDR1 is SQVTM and CDR2 is ANQGSEA in the germline V gene. This CDR3 region has 17 residues. V shed 2 bases, J shed 3 bases, and the junction held 13 bases outside the gene matches. CDR3 DNA: TGCAGCGTTGAAATCGTGGGGACAGACGGGGGTGGAAACACCATATATTTT. Its translation: CSVEIVGTDGGGNTIYF.

This clone was found a few times. The chain joins TRBV5-1 to TRBJ2-3; 8 positions match TRBD1. The V gene's germline CDR1 is SGHRS and CDR2 YFSETQ. This CDR3 spans 14 amino acids. The trim removed 3 bases at V and 5 bases at J, leaving 5 bases unmatched. CDR3: CASSSGQGGDTQYF. Written as DNA, the CDR3 is TGCGCCAGCAGCTCCGGACAGGGTGGAGATACGCAGTATTTT.

In its sample, this clone was seen a few times. This sequence joins TRBV5-1 and TRBJ2-1; the match to TRBD2 covers 8 bases. The CDR3 extends over 14 amino acids. Looked up from germline, CDR1 is SGHRS and CDR2 is YFSETQ. The V gene end was trimmed by 2 bases and the J gene end by 9 bases; junction bases not matched to a gene: 7. This chain's CDR3 is CASSFGGGLVEQFF. The CDR3 coding sequence is TGCGCCAGCAGCTTCGGCGGGGGGCTTGTTGAGCAGTTCTTC.

V gene TRBV7-9 combines with J gene TRBJ1-1; D not resolved. Germline CDR1 is SEHNR and CDR2 is FQNEAQ (reference sequence). CDR3 length: 14 residues. The germline V and J ends were trimmed by 3 bases and 1 base, with 9 bases remaining between them. As DNA, the CDR3 is TGTGCCAGCAGCTTCCGCGAGAGGAACACTGAAGCTTTCTTT. Translated: CASSFRERNTEAFF.

This clone was detected only a few times. This chain joins TRBV7-2 and TRBJ2-1, with TRBD2 identical over 10 bases. The CDR3 length is 15 residues. The V gene's germline CDR1 is SGHTA and CDR2 FQGNSA. V trimming: 2 bases; J trimming: 7 bases; junction bases outside the gene matches: 5. The CDR3 reads CASSLTAGGRNEQFF. The CDR3 DNA sequence: TGTGCCAGCAGCTTAACAGCGGGGGGGCGGAATGAGCAGTTCTTC.

This rearrangement joins TRBV10-3 to TRBJ2-7, with 7 bases fitting TRBD1. The trim removed 11 bases at V and 4 bases at J, leaving 14 bases unmatched. Germline lookup yields CDR1 ENHRY and CDR2 SYGVKD. This CDR3 comprises 14 residues. Here the CDR3 DNA reads TGTGCCGCTAGACCCGGGACAGACCAATACGAGCAGTACTTC. It translates to CAARPGTDQYEQYF.

V is TRBV6-5 and J is TRBJ1-4; maybe TRBD1 (5 bases). V shed 5 bases and J shed 8 bases, with 18 bases lying between them. Germline V gene lookup returns CDR1 MNHEY and CDR2 SVGAGI. The CDR3 is made up of 15 amino acids. CDR3 in amino acids: CASSPASSGAEKLFF. As DNA, the CDR3 is TGTGCCAGCAGTCCTGCCTCGAGTGGGGCGGAAAAACTGTTTTTT.

The V gene is TRBV6-6, the J gene TRBJ2-5; 8 nucleotides line up with TRBD1. The J call may be faulty, since TRBJ2-7 better matches the DNA end. The CDR3 covers 14 residues. Germline V gene lookup returns CDR1 MNHNY and CDR2 SVGAGI (reference sequence). The CDR3 nucleotides read TGTGCCAGCAGCCACCGACAGGGGCTTTACGAGCAGTACTTC. It specifies CASSHRQGLYEQYF.

This clone has just a few counts. The V call is TRBV7-2, the J call TRBJ1-5; TRBD1 agrees at 7 bases. Germline V gene sequence: CDR1 SGHTA, CDR2 FQGNSA. This CDR3 is built from 15 residues. Trimming cost V 2 bases and J 3 bases; bases outside gene matches: 4. DNA for the CDR3: TGTGCCAGCAGCTTACGGCAGGGGGACAATCAGCCCCAGCATTTT. Its protein is CASSLRQGDNQPQHF.

This clone appeared a few times. The V gene is TRBV7-9, the J gene TRBJ2-1; D is perhaps TRBD2 (6 bases). The germline gives CDR1 SEHNR, CDR2 FQNEAQ (reference sequence). V was clipped by 5 bases and J by 5 bases, with 13 bases between them. The CDR3 runs to 14 residues. This CDR3 is CASSPRDFHNEQFF. For the CDR3, the DNA is TGTGCCAGCAGCCCCCGGGACTTCCACAATGAGCAGTTCTTC.

The genes are TRBV27 and TRBJ2-7, with 7 bases identical to TRBD1. This CDR3 has 13 amino acids. V gave up 1 base and J gave up 6 bases; unmatched junction bases: 3. Per germline, CDR1 MNHEY and CDR2 SMNVEV (reference sequence). CDR3 sequence (DNA): TGTGCCAGCAGTTTATTCAGGGGGAGCGAGCAGTACTTC. Its translation is CASSLFRGSEQYF.

This chain uses TRBV5-4 with TRBJ2-1, with TRBD2 identical over 7 bases. Per the germline V gene, CDR1 is SGHNT and CDR2 is YYREEE (reference sequence). The CDR3 has 14 amino acids. The J segment lost 9 bases and the V segment lost 0 bases, leaving 6 bases of the junction unmatched. CDR3 sequence (DNA): TGTGCCAGCAGCTTGGGCGGGGGACTCGGTGAGCAGTTCTTC. Amino acid sequence: CASSLGGGLGEQFF.

This clone was counted a few times. The chain combines TRBV5-5 with TRBJ1-6; 8 bases map to TRBD1. The CDR3 length is 16 residues. The V segment lost 4 bases and the J segment 3 bases; nucleotides outside the gene matches: 6. Per the germline V gene, CDR1 is SGHKS and CDR2 is YYEKEE (reference sequence). The CDR3 sequence: CASSTAGTGYNSPLHF. CDR3 DNA: TGTGCCAGCAGCACGGCCGGGACAGGCTATAATTCACCCCTCCACTTT.

In its sample, this clone was seen a few times. The CDR3: CASSYSGLETQYF. Here the CDR3 DNA reads TGTGCCAGCAGTTACTCTGGCTTAGAGACCCAGTACTTC. The gene calls are TRBV6-6 and TRBJ2-5; no clear D. The V end lost 0 bases, the J end lost 4 bases, and 6 bases lay between the germline ends. CDR1 and CDR2 from the germline V gene are MNHNY and SVGAGI (reference sequence). This CDR3 has 13 amino acids.

V is TRBV4-3 and J is TRBJ2-7, with TRBD2 matching 7 bases. The ends lost 1 base at V and 4 bases at J; junction bases unmatched: 1. Germline V lookup: CDR1 LGHNA, CDR2 YSLEER. The CDR3 runs 13 residues. CDR3 bases: TGCGCCAGCAGCCAAGGACTAGCTTACGAGCAGTACTTC. It encodes CASSQGLAYEQYF.

This clone showed up just a few times. The chain uses TRBV7-2 and TRBJ2-7; D ambiguous. CDR1 SGHTA and CDR2 FQGNSA come from the germline V gene. This CDR3 is 14 amino acids long. V was clipped by 1 base and J by 2 bases, with 9 bases between them. The CDR3: CASSLDPGPYEQYF. The CDR3 nucleotides are TGTGCCAGCAGCTTAGATCCAGGCCCCTACGAGCAGTACTTC.

V usage is TRBV5-4 and J usage is TRBJ2-3; 11 nucleotides agree with TRBD1. After removal of 4 bases from V and 4 bases from J, the junction contained 5 bases not matched to a gene. The CDR3 extends over 15 amino acids. The germline V gene encodes CDR1 SGHNT and CDR2 YYREEE (reference sequence). CDR3 in DNA: TGTGCCAGCAGCGGGGACAGGGGGATAGCAGATACGCAGTATTTT. As protein: CASSGDRGIADTQYF.

V usage is TRBV18 and J usage is TRBJ2-5; 9 nucleotides match TRBD2. Trimming at V came to 2 bases and at J to 4 bases, leaving 5 bases not matched to a gene. Looked up from germline, CDR1 is KGHSH and CDR2 is LQKENI. The CDR3 covers 15 residues. The CDR3 nucleotides are TGTGCCAGCTCACCATCTAGCGGGGAGGGAGAGACCCAGTACTTC. It codes for CASSPSSGEGETQYF.

The chain is built from TRBV11-2 and TRBJ2-3, with 9 positions matching TRBD2. This CDR3 has 14 amino acids. Germline lookup yields CDR1 SGHAT and CDR2 FQNNGV. V lost 5 bases to trimming and J lost 1 base; unmatched junction nucleotides: 1. In DNA, the CDR3 is TGTGCCAGCAGCCGGACTAGCGGCACAGATACGCAGTATTTT. Its protein is CASSRTSGTDTQYF.

J is TRBJ2-1 and V is TRBV2; 7 nucleotides agree with TRBD1. The CDR3 loop spans 13 amino acids. CDR1 is SNHLY, CDR2 FYNNEI, per germline. The J segment lost 3 bases and the V segment lost 5 bases, leaving 1 base of the junction unmatched. The CDR3: CASSWDSYNEQFF. The CDR3, as DNA: TGTGCCAGCAGTTGGGACAGCTACAATGAGCAGTTCTTC.

The V gene is TRBV9, the J gene TRBJ2-6; unclear D gene. V lost 0 bases to trimming and J lost 0 bases, with 4 bases between them. Germline CDR1 and CDR2: SGDLS and YYNGEE. CDR3 length equals 15 residues. The CDR3 DNA sequence: TGTGCCAGCAGCGTAGGTAGCTCTGGGGCCAACGTCCTGACTTTC. Translation: CASSVGSSGANVLTF.

This clone was observed a handful of times. The rearrangement joins TRBV10-3 to TRBJ1-1; 9 bases are shared with TRBD1. CDR1 and CDR2 from the germline V gene are ENHRY and SYGVKD. V dropped 10 bases and J dropped 0; count of bases not matched to a gene: 3. This CDR3 spans 13 amino acids. CDR3 in amino acids: CAKRDRVNTEAFF. CDR3 sequence (DNA): TGTGCCAAAAGGGACAGGGTGAACACTGAAGCTTTCTTT.

The J gene is TRBJ1-5, the V gene TRBV29-1; possibly TRBD1 for D (5 bases). CDR1 and CDR2 from the germline V gene are SQVTM and ANQGSEA. CDR3 size: 12 residues. The ends were cut back, 4 bases at V and 6 bases at J, with 10 bases in the middle. Here the CDR3 reads CSVGQGGQPQHF. The DNA for the CDR3 is TGCAGCGTTGGGCAGGGCGGTCAGCCCCAGCATTTT.

The V gene is TRBV18, the J gene TRBJ2-2, with 7 bases fitting TRBD1. V lost 3 bases, J lost 13 bases, and 14 bases stayed unmatched. The CDR3 runs 15 residues. CDR1 and CDR2 (germline): KGHSH, LQKENI. The CDR3 spells CASSPRGDSVDWLFF. The CDR3 nucleotides read TGTGCCAGCTCACCCAGAGGGGACAGCGTGGACTGGCTGTTTTTT.